Described below is a single T cell receptor (beta chain) sequence and its context. V lost 5 bases and J lost 5; bases outside the gene matches: 3. CDR3 length: 14 residues. Germline values: CDR1 MDHEN, CDR2 SYDVKM. Survey-level resolution applied to immunoSEQ assay v3.0. Repertoires were generated with immunoSEQ multiplex PCR, while TCRdb's copy carries only in-frame clones and drops some. The top ten clones hold approximately 9.1% of a sample with under 20,000 clones, more than 80% of them seen once. This specimen belongs to a study of long-term antiretroviral therapy in people with HIV. V usage is TRBV28 and J usage is TRBJ1-5; 10 bases fit TRBD1. This material consisted of unsorted PBMCs, taken 0.3 years after starting antiretroviral therapy. This sequence originates from a man aged 18-30 years with HIV. The CDR3 sequence is CASSPDRGDQPQHF. The DNA of the CDR3 is TGTGCCAGCAGTCCGGACAGGGGGGATCAGCCCCAGCATTTT.